This entry features one TCR beta chain sequence. As processed by the authors: Nucleated cell number was recorded as an estimate derived from reference gene primer amplification. TCRdb's table, derived via immunoSEQ multiplex PCR, lists solely in-frame clones and lacks some. That table is the source of V, J and clone size, and D and trimming were worked out from the DNA. The sample lists roughly 320,000 clones, about 90% occurring once. The source of the sample is a study of blood T cell repertoires in COVID-19. At the level of the study: Acute-phase and convalescent COVID-19 samples originated in the United States, Italy and Spain. The analysed material was cDNA or gDNA that came from T cells, B-cell-depleted T cells, or PBMCs.

Germline V gene lookup returns CDR1 PRHDT and CDR2 FYEKMQ (reference sequence). Trimming left V 4 bases short and J 3 bases short, with 19 bases between. The CDR3 is 16 amino acids. The sequence derives from a woman aged 50 to 60 with COVID-19, enrolled during active disease. The gene calls are TRBV13 and TRBJ2-7; no firm D call. The sequencing input was peripheral blood. DNA of the CDR3: TGTGCCAGCAGCTCCTACGACCGTCGAGGTCGCTACGAGCAGTACTTC. Residues: CASSSYDRRGRYEQYF.